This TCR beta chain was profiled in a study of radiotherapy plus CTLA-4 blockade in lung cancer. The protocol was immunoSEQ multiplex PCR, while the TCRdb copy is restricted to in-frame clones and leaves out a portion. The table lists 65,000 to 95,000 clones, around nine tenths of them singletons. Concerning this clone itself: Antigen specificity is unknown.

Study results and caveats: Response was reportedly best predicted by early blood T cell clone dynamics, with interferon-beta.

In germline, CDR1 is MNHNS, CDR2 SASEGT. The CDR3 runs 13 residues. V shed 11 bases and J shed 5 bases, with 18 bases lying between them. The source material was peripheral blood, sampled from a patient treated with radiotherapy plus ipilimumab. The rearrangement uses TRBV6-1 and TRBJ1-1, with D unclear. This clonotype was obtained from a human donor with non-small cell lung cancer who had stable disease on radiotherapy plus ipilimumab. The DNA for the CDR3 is TGTGCCGGGTGGGGTAAGGAGAGGACTGAAGCTTTCTTT. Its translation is CAGWGKERTEAFF.